The sequence of this TCR beta chain was determined in a study of control samples from healthy donors and cancer patients. CDR1 is KGHDR and CDR2 is SFDVKD in the germline V gene. CDR3 length: 15 residues. J was trimmed by 6 bases and V by 5 bases; bases with no gene match: 9. Sequencing was performed with immunoSEQ multiplex PCR; in TCRdb, only in-frame clones are kept and a portion is missing. In the table there are roughly 370,000 clones, 75% to 95% of which are singletons. V usage is TRBV24-1 and J usage is TRBJ2-3; the match to TRBD1 covers 8 bases. This clonotype was sampled from a man aged 35-49 years with head and neck cancer. Sequenced: PBMCs. The CDR3 sequence: CATSGGTGVGDTQYF. The DNA for the CDR3 is TGTGCCACCAGTGGTGGGACAGGTGTGGGGGATACGCAGTATTTT.